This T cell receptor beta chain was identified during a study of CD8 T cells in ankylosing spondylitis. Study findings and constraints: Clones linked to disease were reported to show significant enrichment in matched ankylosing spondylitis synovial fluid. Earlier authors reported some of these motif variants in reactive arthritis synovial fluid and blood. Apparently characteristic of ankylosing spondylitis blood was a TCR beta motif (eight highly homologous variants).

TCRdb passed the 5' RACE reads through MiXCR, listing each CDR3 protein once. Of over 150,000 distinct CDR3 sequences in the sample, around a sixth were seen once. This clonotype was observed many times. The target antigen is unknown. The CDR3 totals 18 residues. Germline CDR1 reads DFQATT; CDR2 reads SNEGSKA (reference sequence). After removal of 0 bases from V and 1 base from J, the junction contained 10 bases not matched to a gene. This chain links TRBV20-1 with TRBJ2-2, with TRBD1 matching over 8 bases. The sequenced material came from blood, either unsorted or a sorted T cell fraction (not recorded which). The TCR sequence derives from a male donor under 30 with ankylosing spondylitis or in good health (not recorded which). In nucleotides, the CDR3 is TGCAGTGCTAGAGACTCCCGCTCACAGGGGGTGAACACCGGGGAGCTGTTTTTT. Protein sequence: CSARDSRSQGVNTGELFF.